This TCR beta chain was recorded in a study of cytotoxic CD8 clonotypes in ibrutinib-treated CLL. About the research overall: Response samples were obtained once patients had received a median around 12 months of treatment, range 6 to 36. Averaging across samples gave approximately 250,000 productive templates and 75,000 to 100,000 productive rearrangements.

The germline V gene has CDR1 SGHRS and CDR2 YFSETQ. The CDR3 has 15 residues. V lost 4 bases and J lost 7; bases outside the gene matches: 7. About this clone: Its target is not known.

Target depth was 1 in 200,000 to 1 in 1 million T cells, about 10x per clonotype. Clones were sequenced by immunoSEQ multiplex PCR, and TCRdb holds only the in-frame ones, with some missing. Of some 290,000 clones listed, about 80% are singletons. General observations from the study: Patients with sustained remission and those progressing were sampled at differing times.

The chain links TRBV5-1 to TRBJ2-2, with TRBD1 identical over 10 bases. The source was PBMCs, collected before ibrutinib treatment. The TCR originated in a human donor with chronic lymphocytic leukemia. In DNA form, the CDR3 reads TGCGCCAGCAGCCAGCGGACAGGGGGAGGCGGGGAGCTGTTTTTT. This codes for CASSQRTGGGGELFF.